This T cell receptor beta chain originates from a study of control samples from healthy donors and cancer patients. The CDR3 has 15 amino acids. Germline CDR1 is MNHNS and CDR2 is SASEGT. This table comes from immunoSEQ multiplex PCR, and its TCRdb copy is limited to in-frame clones, with some not included. The top ten hold approximately 2.7% of the sample, which has roughly 130,000 clones, more than 80% seen once. Note on this clone: At one of its ends the junction is not consistent with the germline gene, which may arise from a read error.

Sequenced input: blood. This rearrangement joins TRBV6-1 to TRBJ1-6; no clear D gene. The source is a man younger than 35 in good health. The CDR3 DNA reads TGTGCCAGCAGCGAAGGCCGGGGAGGAAATTCACCCCTCCACTTT. Encoded protein: CASSEGRGGNSPLHF.